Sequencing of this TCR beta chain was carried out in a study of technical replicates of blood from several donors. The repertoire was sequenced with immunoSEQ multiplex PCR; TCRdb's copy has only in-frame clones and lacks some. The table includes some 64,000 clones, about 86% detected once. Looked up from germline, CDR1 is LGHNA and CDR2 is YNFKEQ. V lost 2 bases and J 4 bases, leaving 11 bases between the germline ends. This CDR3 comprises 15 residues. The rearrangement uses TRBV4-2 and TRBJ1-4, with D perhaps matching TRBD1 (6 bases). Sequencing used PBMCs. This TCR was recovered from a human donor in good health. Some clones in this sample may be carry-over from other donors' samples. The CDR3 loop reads CASSQYGQYNEKLFF. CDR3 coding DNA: TGTGCCAGCAGCCAATACGGACAGTATAATGAAAAACTGTTTTTT.